This T cell receptor beta chain was identified in a study of CD8+CD57+ T cells in acquired aplastic anemia. At the level of the study: Mean DNA quantity obtained from sorted CD4+ and CD8+ cells was 2.5 to 4 ug. Study outcomes and limitations: Patients and controls turned out to have twenty-nine CD8+ CDR3 sequences in common.

Sequencing involved patients with CD8+CD57+ cell expansion previously shown by flow cytometry. All patients had severe acquired aplastic anemia. For CDR3 and TCR beta VDJ profiling, genomic DNA was the template used. TCRdb passed the reads through MiXCR, listing each CDR3 protein once. The table has some 170,000 distinct CDR3 sequences, about two thirds seen once; the top ten hold around 45%. The table lists this clonotype with a few counts. Its specificity is unknown. Trimming shortened V by 5 bases and J by 7 bases, and 15 bases separated the two germline ends. CDR1 SGHVS and CDR2 FQNEAQ come from the germline V gene. The CDR3 loop spans 13 amino acids.

The sequencing sample was made of sorted CD4+, CD8+, or CD8+CD57+ T cells (not recorded which) from PBMCs. The clonotype was recovered from a human donor with aplastic anemia. The chain couples TRBV7-8 to TRBJ2-7; D is perhaps TRBD2 (5 bases). The CDR3 region has the DNA TGTGCCAGCAGCCCACCCGGGGTGAGAGAGCAGTACTTC. It encodes CASSPPGVREQYF.